The 26 T cell receptor beta chains reported below all come from one sample, sequenced in a study of TIL therapy for anti-PD-1-resistant metastatic lung cancer. Specified time point: pre-treatment sample, taken before nivolumab and TIL therapy. Pleural nodules or supraclavicular lymph nodes made up most of the excised metastases sampled. The libraries were made with immunoSEQ v3. TCRdb's copy holds only in-frame clones and misses some; the assay was immunoSEQ multiplex PCR. The table has 95,000 or so clones, roughly two thirds seen once. The starting material was tumor tissue, obtained at baseline. All receptors derive from a person aged 25 to 80 with non-small cell lung cancer.

This clone appeared a few times. This sequence joins TRBV7-9 and TRBJ2-5; D unclear. With 1 base removed from V and 5 bases from J, the gap between germline ends came to 14 bases. The CDR3 has 15 amino acids. The germline V gene encodes CDR1 SEHNR and CDR2 FQNEAQ (reference sequence). The CDR3 reads CASSLEAMIAETQYF. The CDR3 DNA reads TGTGCCAGCAGCTTAGAGGCGATGATCGCGGAGACCCAGTACTTC.

As to this clone: Mismatch with germline at one junction end may stem from a read error. The J gene is TRBJ1-6, the V gene TRBV4-2; D gene uncertain. The CDR3 is 15 amino acids. CDR1 is LGHNA, CDR2 YNFKEQ, per germline. CDR3 loop: CASSQERVDKSPLHF. DNA for the CDR3: TGTGCCAGCAGCCAAGAGAGAGTTGATAAGTCACCCCTCCACTTT.

This clone appeared a single time. The chain recombines TRBV12-3 or TRBV12-4 with TRBJ2-7; 7 nucleotides agree with TRBD1. The CDR3 has 13 amino acids. The trim removed 7 bases at V and 5 bases at J, leaving 8 bases unmatched. In DNA, the CDR3 is TGTGCCAGCACCGAGGGGGCGAGGAACGAGCAGTACTTC. This codes for CASTEGARNEQYF.

The genes are TRBV5-5 and TRBJ1-5, with D perhaps TRBD1 (5 bases). Between the trimmed V and J ends, which lost 2 bases and 5 bases, there was a span of 11 bases. The CDR3 length is 14 residues. From germline, CDR1 is SGHKS and CDR2 YYEKEE (reference sequence). The CDR3 DNA follows: TGTGCCAGCAGCTTCTTTGGGGGGGATCAGCCCCAGCATTTT. Translating it yields CASSFFGGDQPQHF.

This clone was counted only a few times. The V call is TRBV11-2, the J call TRBJ2-3, with 7 positions matching TRBD2. The CDR3 spans 16 residues. CDR1 is SGHAT and CDR2 is FQNNGV in the germline V gene. The V gene end was trimmed by 6 bases and the J gene end by 1 base; junction bases not matched to a gene: 10. As DNA, the CDR3 is TGTGCCAGCAGACTCGGACTAAGCGGGGGCACAGATACGCAGTATTTT. This translates into CASRLGLSGGTDTQYF.

This clone was seen a few times. The chain links TRBV9 to TRBJ2-1; TRBD2 might be the D (5 bases). Germline V lookup: CDR1 SGDLS, CDR2 YYNGEE. The CDR3 extends over 13 amino acids. V was clipped by 8 bases and J by 8 bases, with 17 bases between them. Here the CDR3 reads CASAGLGRDEQFF. The CDR3, as DNA: TGTGCCAGTGCCGGACTGGGGAGAGATGAGCAGTTCTTC.

The genes are TRBV3-1 (or the pseudogene TRBV3-2) and TRBJ2-1; 8 positions match TRBD1. The CDR3 has 15 residues. Trimming at V came to 4 bases and at J to 8 bases, leaving 10 bases not matched to a gene. Germline V gene lookup returns CDR1 LGHDT and CDR2 YNNKEL (reference sequence). The CDR3 region is CASSLGAGGRDEQFF. CDR3 bases: TGTGCCAGCAGCCTGGGAGCAGGGGGCAGGGATGAGCAGTTCTTC.

The CDR3 loop is CASSPQTREQYF. The CDR3 region has the DNA TGCGCCAGCAGCCCACAGACGCGGGAGCAGTACTTC. The rearrangement joins TRBV5-1 to TRBJ2-7; D unclear. The CDR3 covers 12 residues. The V gene lost 4 bases and the J gene lost 7 bases, with 12 bases spanning the gap. Germline V gene lookup returns CDR1 SGHRS and CDR2 YFSETQ.

The genes are TRBV28 and TRBJ1-2, with TRBD1 as a possible D gene (6 bases). Trimming cost V 5 bases and J 5 bases, with 18 bases left between them. This CDR3 has 15 amino acids. CDR1 MDHEN and CDR2 SYDVKM come from the germline V gene. The CDR3 sequence: CASSTTRDTSYGYTF. The CDR3 bases are TGTGCCAGCAGTACTACCCGGGACACTAGTTATGGCTACACCTTC.

This clone was observed a few times. The V gene is TRBV19, the J gene TRBJ1-2; D gene unclear. CDR1 and CDR2 from the germline V gene are LNHDA and SQIVND (reference sequence). The CDR3 spans 16 residues. V lost 7 bases and J 0 bases, leaving 18 bases between the germline ends. The CDR3 nucleotides are TGTGCCAGTAATACCCGGGCCCGCGGGTCTAACTATGGCTACACCTTC. It specifies CASNTRARGSNYGYTF.

The table lists this clone with a few counts. The chain recombines TRBV7-2 with TRBJ2-1; tentatively, D is TRBD2 (5 bases). The length of the CDR3 is 19 residues. Germline-derived CDR1 and CDR2 are SGHTA and FQGNSA. Between the trimmed V and J ends, which lost 5 bases and 0 bases, there was a span of 23 bases. DNA of the CDR3: TGTGCCAGCAGCGCTGTGGCGGCAGGAGGCAGGAGCTCCTACAATGAGCAGTTCTTC. Protein sequence: CASSAVAAGGRSSYNEQFF.

The rearrangement uses TRBV28 and TRBJ2-7; TRBD1 matches at 10 bases. The junction had 1 base not matched to a gene; V was cut back by 6 bases and J by 2 bases. CDR3 length equals 13 residues. Germline V gene lookup returns CDR1 MDHEN and CDR2 SYDVKM. The CDR3 loop is CASRGTGAYEQYF. CDR3 nucleotide sequence: TGTGCCAGCAGAGGGACAGGGGCCTACGAGCAGTACTTC. Together with reference TRBV28 and TRBJ2-7, the CDR3 gives the full variable domain: DVKVTQSSRYLVKRTGEKVFLECVQDMDHENMFWYRQDPGLGLRLIYFSYDVKMKEKGDIPEGYSVSREKKERFSLILESASTNQTSMYLCASRGTGAYEQYFGPGTRLTVT.

The chain has TRBV5-6 and TRBJ2-2, with D unresolved. Germline assignment: CDR1 SGHDT and CDR2 YYEEEE. V was pared by 3 bases and J by 7 bases, with 4 bases between. The CDR3 has 11 amino acids. In DNA, the CDR3 is TGTGCCAGCAGCTGGGGCGGGGAGCTGTTTTTT. Its protein is CASSWGGELFF.

This clone was seen repeatedly, ten times or more. This chain connects TRBV5-6 to TRBJ1-4; no definite D call. V lost 6 bases and J 12 bases, leaving 18 bases between the germline ends. This CDR3 is built from 13 residues. From germline, CDR1 is SGHDT and CDR2 YYEEEE. The CDR3 protein is CASTLGRVSELFF. CDR3 DNA sequence: TGTGCCAGCACCCTAGGGAGGGTTTCGGAACTGTTTTTT.

The chain carries TRBV28 and TRBJ2-3; 9 bases match TRBD2. The CDR3 totals 16 residues. Trimming removed 2 bases from V and 1 base from J; junction bases left unmatched: 4. Germline V CDR1 and CDR2: MDHEN, SYDVKM. The CDR3 reads CASSLGRTSGTDTQYF. Here the CDR3 DNA reads TGTGCCAGCAGTTTAGGGCGGACTAGCGGCACAGATACGCAGTATTTT.

This clone was seen a single time. The J gene is TRBJ2-3, the V gene TRBV7-2, with 7 bases matching TRBD1. This CDR3 comprises 15 residues. The germline V gene encodes CDR1 SGHTA and CDR2 FQGNSA. V lost 5 bases to trimming and J lost 2 bases; unmatched junction nucleotides: 7. The CDR3 is CASSPRTGFTDTQYF. The CDR3 bases are TGTGCCAGCAGCCCCAGGACAGGATTCACAGATACGCAGTATTTT. The full variable domain, rest sourced from reference TRBV7-2 and TRBJ2-3, is GAGVSQSPSNKVTEKGKDVELRCDPISGHTALYWYRQSLGQGLEFLIYFQGNSAPDKSGLPSDRFSAERTGGSVSTLTIQRTQQEDSAVYLCASSPRTGFTDTQYFGPGTRLTVL.

This clone was counted a few times. The chain links TRBV30 to TRBJ2-2; D ambiguous. Per germline, CDR1 GTSNPN and CDR2 SVGIG (reference sequence). The CDR3 is made up of 13 amino acids. Trimming pared 5 bases from V and 7 bases from J, leaving 14 bases between. The CDR3 nucleotides read TGTGCCTGGGTCGTCCCCGGCGGCGGGGAGCTGTTTTTT. Translated, it gives CAWVVPGGGELFF.

V and J are TRBV2 and TRBJ2-1; 10 bases are a match to TRBD2. There are 15 residues in the CDR3. J gave up 9 bases and V 7 bases, and 12 bases lay outside the gene matches. Germline V gene sequence: CDR1 SNHLY, CDR2 FYNNEI. CDR3 protein: CASNSGGSTVGEQFF. As DNA, the CDR3 is TGTGCCAGCAATAGCGGGGGGTCCACTGTTGGTGAGCAGTTCTTC.

The sample holds a few counts of this clone. The chain is built from TRBV18 and TRBJ2-2; D is uncertain. The CDR3 is 12 residues long. V was shortened by 2 bases and J by 5 bases, with 3 bases between the two germline ends. CDR1 is KGHSH, CDR2 LQKENI, per germline. The CDR3 loop is CASSPGTGELFF. The CDR3 DNA is TGTGCCAGCTCACCAGGGACCGGGGAGCTGTTTTTT.

This clone was seen only a few times. The rearrangement joins TRBV30 to TRBJ2-7; D unresolved. Germline assignment: CDR1 GTSNPN and CDR2 SVGIG (reference sequence). CDR3 length equals 12 residues. V lost 2 bases and J lost 2, with 7 bases in between. CDR3 sequence (DNA): TGTGCCTGGAGTAGACATACCTACGAGCAGTACTTC. It is translated as CAWSRHTYEQYF.

The chain links TRBV5-6 to TRBJ2-7, with D possibly matching TRBD2 (7 bases). Germline values: CDR1 SGHDT, CDR2 YYEEEE. V was pared by 0 bases and J by 5 bases, with 12 bases between. The CDR3 extends over 14 amino acids. Here the CDR3 DNA reads TGTGCCAGCAGCTTGGCGTTGGGGGGGCACGAGCAGTACTTC. Translated, it gives CASSLALGGHEQYF.

This rearrangement joins TRBV19 to TRBJ1-3, with D possibly TRBD1 on 6 matching bases. V lost 4 bases to trimming and J lost 0 bases, with 16 bases between them. This CDR3 has 17 residues. Germline V CDR1 and CDR2: LNHDA, SQIVND (reference sequence). The CDR3 is CASSTPGHASSGNTIYF. The CDR3 region has the DNA TGTGCCAGTAGTACGCCGGGACACGCCAGCTCTGGAAACACCATATATTTT.

V and J are TRBV12-3 or TRBV12-4 and TRBJ1-2, with a possible D match to TRBD1 (5 bases). The CDR3 is made up of 13 amino acids. Between the trimmed V and J ends, which lost 6 bases and 6 bases, there was a span of 14 bases. CDR3 in amino acids: CASSPGMSNGYTF. CDR3 DNA sequence: TGTGCCAGCAGCCCAGGGATGTCGAATGGCTACACCTTC.

The chain joins TRBV7-9 to TRBJ2-3; 7 bases align to TRBD2. Germline loops: CDR1 SEHNR, CDR2 FQNEAQ (reference sequence). Unmatched junction bases numbered 11, after V lost 5 bases and J lost 3 bases. This CDR3 is 16 amino acids long. CDR3: CASSLPFNSGTDTQYF. In DNA, the CDR3 is TGTGCCAGCAGCCTCCCATTCAATAGCGGGACAGATACGCAGTATTTT.

The chain is built from TRBV7-2 and TRBJ2-1, with a tentative D call TRBD2 (6 bases). V was shortened by 5 bases and J by 4 bases, with 18 bases between the two germline ends. Germline-derived CDR1 and CDR2 are SGHTA and FQGNSA. The CDR3 has 16 residues. In DNA form, the CDR3 reads TGTGCCAGCAGCCCGCCTAGCGTCCCTATTTACAATGAGCAGTTCTTC. Residues: CASSPPSVPIYNEQFF.

The chain uses TRBV5-5 and TRBJ2-3; D unclear. The CDR3 runs 15 residues. Trimming left V 1 base short and J 3 bases short, with 12 bases between. Germline assignment: CDR1 SGHKS and CDR2 YYEKEE (reference sequence). The CDR3 sequence: CASSLRDGLTDTQYF. The CDR3 DNA sequence: TGTGCCAGCAGCTTGCGAGACGGTCTAACAGATACGCAGTATTTT.